These T cell receptor beta chains were read from a single sample in a study of control samples from healthy donors and cancer patients. Produced via immunoSEQ multiplex PCR; TCRdb's table is partial and in-frame only. The sample carries approximately 190,000 clones, about 90% recorded once. Sequencing input: blood. All receptors derive from a man aged 25-40 years in good health. The CDR3 runs from the conserved cysteine through the conserved F or W. A D gene is named only where the DNA matches it firmly. Size values are once, few and many counts, or a class for expanded clones, and some rows have none.

J,V,size,D,DNA,CDR3
TRBJ2-3,TRBV3-1/TRBV3-2,NA,TRBD1,TGTGCCAGCAGCCAAGGAACAGGGGGCCTTACAGATACGCAGTATTTT,CASSQGTGGLTDTQYF
TRBJ1-6,TRBV19,NA,NA,TGTGCCAGTAGTCCGCGGGACAACGCAAATTCACCCCTCCACTTT,CASSPRDNANSPLHF
TRBJ2-7,TRBV6-5,NA,NA,TGTGCCAGCAATGGAAGGACAGCTCTCTACGAGCAGTACTTC,CASNGRTALYEQYF
TRBJ2-2,TRBV5-1,once,TRBD2,TGCGCCAGCAGCTACTACGGGGGGGCATCCACCGGGGAGCTGTTTTTT,CASSYYGGASTGELFF
TRBJ1-4,TRBV28,NA,TRBD1,TGTGCCAGCAGGGGGACAGGGAGTTTTGAAAAACTGTTTTTT,CASRGTGSFEKLFF
TRBJ2-7,TRBV7-9,NA,NA,TGTGCCAGCAGCCCCAGTGGCTACGAGCAGTACTTC,CASSPSGYEQYF
TRBJ1-2,TRBV12-3/TRBV12-4,NA,TRBD1,TGTGCCAGCGGGGACAGGGGGCAGTATGGCTACACCTTC,CASGDRGQYGYTF
TRBJ1-2,TRBV5-1,NA,NA,TGCGCCAGCAGCTTGGTAGCGTCCCGCACGCCGGAGGATGGCTACACCTTC,CASSLVASRTPEDGYTF
TRBJ2-7,TRBV3-1/TRBV3-2,NA,NA,TGTGCCAGCAGCCAAGATGTGGGGTACGAGCAGTACTTC,CASSQDVGYEQYF
TRBJ2-2,TRBV7-8,NA,TRBD1,TGTGCCAGCAGCCTGGACAGGGAGAACACCGGGGAGCTGTTTTTT,CASSLDRENTGELFF
TRBJ2-1,TRBV5-1,once,NA,TGCGCCAGCAGCTTGGCTGAGTCGGGGACTGGGCAGTTCTTC,CASSLAESGTGQFF
TRBJ2-7,TRBV2,NA,TRBD2,TGTGCCAGCAAGGGTTCGGCAGGACTAGCGGCTGGAGAGCAGTACTTC,CASKGSAGLAAGEQYF
TRBJ2-3,TRBV19,NA,TRBD2,TGTGCCAGTAAATCCTCCGGGACTAGCGGCACAGATACGCAGTATTTT,CASKSSGTSGTDTQYF
TRBJ1-1,TRBV20-1,few,NA,TGCAGTGCCCTTTATCAAGCGGAAGCTTTCTTT,CSALYQAEAFF
TRBJ2-1,TRBV7-2,NA,TRBD2,TGTGCCAGCAGCTTCACCTCGGGACTAGCGGGGGGCTACAATGAGCAGTTCTTC,CASSFTSGLAGGYNEQFF
TRBJ1-1,TRBV18,few,NA,TGTGCCAGCGCGTGGACAGAGTACACTGAAGCTTTCTTT,CASAWTEYTEAFF
TRBJ2-7,TRBV6-5,once,TRBD1,TGTGCCAGCAGGCGCCGGGACAGGGGAGTCTACGAGCAGTACTTC,CASRRRDRGVYEQYF
TRBJ1-2,TRBV7-2,NA,NA,TGTGCCAGCAGCCCCTGGGGGGGTACTGGCTACACCTTC,CASSPWGGTGYTF
TRBJ2-1,TRBV24-1,NA,TRBD2,TGTGCCACCAGTAACCCTAGCGGGGCCTACAATGAGCAGTTCTTC,CATSNPSGAYNEQFF
TRBJ1-5,TRBV19,NA,NA,TGTGCCAGTAGTATAGCGGGTTATAGCAATCAGCCCCAGCATTTT,CASSIAGYSNQPQHF
TRBJ2-7,TRBV10-3,NA,TRBD1,TGTGCCATCAGTGAGTCGAGGGACAGGGGACAACAGTACTTC,CAISESRDRGQQYF
TRBJ1-1,TRBV2,NA,NA,TGTGCCACTCAAGGGGGATGGACTGAAGCTTTCTTT,CATQGGWTEAFF
TRBJ2-3,TRBV3-1/TRBV3-2,NA,NA,TGTGCCAGCAACTTACAGGGAACTAGCACAGATACGCAGTATTTT,CASNLQGTSTDTQYF
TRBJ1-2,TRBV6-5,NA,NA,TGTGCCAGCAGTTACTCCGACACGGTCAGAGGCTACACCTTC,CASSYSDTVRGYTF
TRBJ2-7,TRBV5-8,NA,NA,TGTGCCAGCAGGTGGGAGAAGGGCCTAACGTCCAACTACGAGCAGTACTTC,CASRWEKGLTSNYEQYF
TRBJ1-6,TRBV2,NA,NA,TGTGCCAGCAGTAAGGAGAATAATTCACCCCTCCACTTT,CASSKENNSPLHF
TRBJ2-2,TRBV7-9,NA,TRBD2,TGTGCCAGCAGCTTTAAAAGGCTAGCGGAGACACCGAACACCGGGGAGCTGTTTTTT,CASSFKRLAETPNTGELFF
TRBJ2-7,TRBV5-1,NA,NA,TGCGCCAGCAGCCGCCTGACAGATTCCTACGAGCAGTACTTC,CASSRLTDSYEQYF
TRBJ1-5,TRBV19,NA,TRBD1,TGTGCCAGTATCGACAGGGATAGCAATCAGCCCCAGCATTTT,CASIDRDSNQPQHF
TRBJ1-4,TRBV7-8,NA,NA,TGTGCCAGCAGCTTAGGAAGAGGGAAGGAAAAACTGTTTTTT,CASSLGRGKEKLFF
TRBJ1-2,TRBV28,NA,NA,TGTGCCAGCAGTTTAACTGGCCGCCCGTATGGCTACACCTTC,CASSLTGRPYGYTF
TRBJ2-7,TRBV12-3/TRBV12-4,NA,NA,TGTGCCAGCAGTTTAGACCGCGCAAAGCAGTACTTC,CASSLDRAKQYF
TRBJ2-7,TRBV27,NA,TRBD2,TGTGCCAGCAGTTTATTAAGGGGAGCCGGGGCTAGCGGGGGGTTACTCTACGAGCAGTACTTC,CASSLLRGAGASGGLLYEQYF
TRBJ2-7,TRBV30,once,TRBD2,TGTGCCTGGAGTTATAGGACTAGCGCCGAGCAGTACTTC,CAWSYRTSAEQYF
TRBJ2-7,TRBV13,NA,NA,TGTGCCAGCAGCTTAAGGGCCAGATCCGAGCAGTACTTC,CASSLRARSEQYF
TRBJ1-5,TRBV9,NA,TRBD1,TGTGCCAGCAGCGTAGGACAGGGGAGTCAGCCCCAGCATTTT,CASSVGQGSQPQHF
TRBJ1-5,TRBV2,NA,TRBD1,TGTGCCAGCAGTGAAGAAGGGACAGGGCCCAATCAGCCCCAGCATTTT,CASSEEGTGPNQPQHF
TRBJ2-1,TRBV6-5,NA,TRBD2,TGTGCCAGCAGTTATTCTGGCGGGGGGGGCAATGAGCAGTTCTTC,CASSYSGGGGNEQFF
TRBJ2-3,TRBV9,NA,NA,TGTGCCAGCAGCGTAGTTGGCAGGGCCGATACGCAGTATTTT,CASSVVGRADTQYF
TRBJ2-7,TRBV7-8,once,NA,TGTGCCAGCAGAGAGTCCGGCTACGAGCAGTACTTC,CASRESGYEQYF
TRBJ1-2,TRBV6-5,NA,TRBD1,TGTGCCAGCAGGGGGACAGCAAACTATGGCTACACCTTC,CASRGTANYGYTF
TRBJ2-7,TRBV5-6,NA,TRBD2,TGTGCCAGCAGCTTAGTAGCGGGGGGTCTAGAGCAGTACTTC,CASSLVAGGLEQYF
TRBJ2-1,TRBV9,NA,NA,TGTGCCAGCAGCGTACGAGGAGCTAGCCTTGAGCAGTTCTTC,CASSVRGASLEQFF
TRBJ2-2,TRBV10-2,NA,NA,TGCGCCAGCTCCCTTCTGGCCGGGGAGCTGTTTTTT,CASSLLAGELFF
TRBJ2-7,TRBV24-1,NA,TRBD1,TGTGCCACCAGTGATTCAGACAGGGCCGACGAGCAGTACTTC,CATSDSDRADEQYF
TRBJ1-3,TRBV3-1/TRBV3-2,NA,TRBD1,TGTGCCAGCAGCCGGACAGGGGGCTCTGGAAACACCATATATTTT,CASSRTGGSGNTIYF
TRBJ1-6,TRBV6-5,NA,NA,TGTGCCAGCAGTTACGCAGGGATTCGTTCACCCCTCCACTTT,CASSYAGIRSPLHF
TRBJ1-1,TRBV4-2,NA,NA,TGTGCCAGCAGCCAAGAGAGACAGGCAGAAGCTTTCTTT,CASSQERQAEAFF
TRBJ2-7,TRBV5-6,NA,TRBD2,TGTGCCAGCAGCTCGGGGGGGCCTCGGGAGCAGTACTTC,CASSSGGPREQYF
TRBJ1-1,TRBV5-1,few,NA,TGCGCCAGCAGCTTGGCCGGGGCCAGCACTGAAGCTTTCTTT,CASSLAGASTEAFF
TRBJ1-2,TRBV20-1,NA,NA,TGCAGTCTACAGGACAACTATGGCTACACCTTC,CSLQDNYGYTF
TRBJ2-1,TRBV19,NA,NA,TGTGCCAGTGCCCGGCCAGGAAGCTCCTACAATGAGCAGTTCTTC,CASARPGSSYNEQFF
TRBJ1-4,TRBV10-1,NA,NA,TGCGCCGGCGTCGAGGGAAGCAAAGAAAAACTGTTTTTT,CAGVEGSKEKLFF
TRBJ1-3,TRBV9,NA,TRBD1,TGTGCCAGCAGCGAGGGGACAGTCTTCGGTGGAAACACCATATATTTT,CASSEGTVFGGNTIYF
TRBJ2-1,TRBV4-2,NA,NA,TGTGCCAGCAGCCGTGAGGCCTCTTTCTCCTACAATGAGCAGTTCTTC,CASSREASFSYNEQFF
TRBJ2-6,TRBV7-9,NA,NA,TGTGCCAGCAGCTTAGTAGGGGGGAACTCTGGGGCCAACGTCCTGACTTTC,CASSLVGGNSGANVLTF
TRBJ2-2,TRBV6-5,NA,TRBD2,TGTGCCAGCAGTTACTCATCTAGCGGTTACACCGGGGAGCTGTTTTTT,CASSYSSSGYTGELFF
TRBJ1-1,TRBV5-5,NA,NA,TGTGCCAGCAGCTTGGAGGCCAGCATGAACACTGAAGCTTTCTTT,CASSLEASMNTEAFF
TRBJ1-6,TRBV5-1,NA,NA,TGCGCCAGCAGCCCAACAGGGAAGAATTCACCCCTCCACTTT,CASSPTGKNSPLHF